This T cell receptor (beta chain) was recovered during a study of neurological immune-mediated disorders. Across the study: The multiple sclerosis group of around 34 included 31 relapsing-remitting and 3 secondary progressive patients.

At least ten counts were recorded for this clonotype. Every sequencing run generated in excess of 160 million TCR-beta sequences. These sequences covered 15-18 subjects. A single record per CDR3 protein comes from TCRdb applying MiXCR to the 5' RACE reads. The sample has about 120,000 distinct CDR3 sequences; roughly 3.2% are singletons. The CDR3 loop spans 17 amino acids. Germline CDR1 is SGHVS and CDR2 is FQNEAQ. The V end lost 1 base, the J end lost 0 bases, and 15 bases lay between the germline ends. The sequence came from a woman aged 25-40 years with multiple sclerosis. Sequenced material: PBMCs. The chain links TRBV7-8 to TRBJ1-1; perhaps TRBD1 as D (5 bases). The CDR3 sequence: CASSLVGGIIVNTEAFF. CDR3 sequence (DNA): TGTGCCAGCAGCTTAGTGGGGGGGATAATTGTGAACACTGAAGCTTTCTTT.